A selection of T cell receptor beta chains follows, all from one sample in a study of blood T cell repertoires in COVID-19. Data came from immunoSEQ multiplex PCR; TCRdb stores just in-frame clones and leaves some out. The table includes hundreds of thousands of clones, about 86% detected once. Sequenced input: PBMCs or T cells enriched from blood (not recorded which). The receptor source for this set is a woman in her 30s who had been exposed to COVID-19. Each CDR3 is given with its conserved first and last residue. The D gene is left open where the match is weak. Clone size appears in some rows only: once, few, many, or a class for an expanded clone.

J gene,CDR3 length,V gene,D gene,clone size,CDR3 protein,CDR3 DNA
TRBJ2-3,16,TRBV12-5,TRBD1,-,CASGLLQGQGTHTQYF,TGTGCTAGTGGTTTGTTGCAGGGACAGGGGACGCATACGCAGTATTTT
TRBJ1-4,15,TRBV5-1,TRBD1,-,CASSQSRDRAEKLFF,TGCGCCAGCAGCCAAAGCCGGGACAGAGCCGAAAAACTGTTTTTT
TRBJ1-3,16,TRBV6-2/TRBV6-3,TRBD1,-,CASSSGTGAVGNTIYF,TGTGCCAGCAGTTCGGGGACAGGGGCAGTCGGGAACACCATATATTTT
TRBJ2-1,16,TRBV11-2,TRBD2,-,CASSSGLEGSYNEQFF,TGTGCCAGCAGCTCAGGACTAGAAGGCTCCTACAATGAGCAGTTCTTC
TRBJ1-5,15,TRBV2,TRBD1,once,CASRRQGRLDGSQHF,TGTGCCAGCAGACGACAGGGGCGCCTAGATGGGTCCCAGCATTTT
TRBJ2-3,16,TRBV4-2,TRBD2,once,CASSQDSAGGLSTQYF,TGTGCCAGCAGCCAAGATAGTGCGGGGGGGCTTAGTACGCAGTATTTT
TRBJ1-2,15,TRBV3-1/TRBV3-2,TRBD1,-,CASSRTGQGVDGYTF,TGTGCCAGCAGCCGCACGGGACAGGGAGTCGATGGCTACACCTTC
TRBJ2-2,16,TRBV7-2,TRBD1,-,CASSPRTGIYTGELFF,TGTGCCAGCAGCCCCCGGACAGGGATTTACACCGGGGAGCTGTTTTTT
TRBJ1-5,13,TRBV5-1,-,-,CASSLGLNQPQHF,TGCGCCAGCAGCTTGGGGCTTAATCAGCCCCAGCATTTT
TRBJ2-2,16,TRBV10-3,-,few,CAISERRGRETGELFF,TGTGCCATCAGTGAACGGAGGGGCAGGGAGACCGGGGAGCTGTTTTTT
TRBJ2-2,16,TRBV9,TRBD2,-,CASSVGAGPNTGELFF,TGTGCCAGCAGCGTAGGAGCGGGACCGAACACCGGGGAGCTGTTTTTT
TRBJ2-2,13,TRBV7-6,-,once,CASSFRRGGELFF,TGTGCCAGCAGCTTTCGCCGGGGGGGGGAGCTGTTTTTT
TRBJ2-1,16,TRBV7-6,TRBD2,-,CASSTSGTSGVNEQFF,TGTGCCAGCAGCACCTCCGGGACTAGCGGGGTCAATGAGCAGTTCTTC
TRBJ1-3,15,TRBV3-1/TRBV3-2,-,-,CASSAPGLGGNTIYF,TGTGCCAGCAGCGCCCCAGGGCTTGGTGGAAACACCATATATTTT
TRBJ1-5,15,TRBV18,-,once,CASSPSPDSVQPQHF,TGTGCCAGCTCACCTTCTCCAGACAGTGTTCAGCCCCAGCATTTT
TRBJ2-7,13,TRBV7-9,-,-,CASSRGSGSEQYF,TGTGCCAGCAGCCGAGGATCTGGGTCCGAGCAGTACTTC
TRBJ1-4,17,TRBV7-6,-,few,CASSPPHAGVGNEKLFF,TGTGCCAGCAGCCCCCCCCACGCAGGGGTAGGGAATGAAAAACTGTTTTTT
TRBJ2-7,16,TRBV29-1,TRBD1,-,CSVEGIRGQGAYEQYF,TGCAGCGTTGAAGGGATTCGCGGACAGGGAGCTTACGAGCAGTACTTC
TRBJ2-7,11,TRBV11-2,TRBD1,-,CASARGTVCDF,TGTGCCAGCGCGAGAGGGACAGTGTGCGACTTC
TRBJ1-2,14,TRBV5-5,TRBD1,-,CASSIDRGPYGYTF,TGTGCCAGCAGCATCGACAGGGGGCCCTATGGCTACACCTTC
TRBJ2-1,12,TRBV6-2/TRBV6-3,TRBD1,-,CASSDRGNEQFF,TGTGCCAGCAGCGACAGGGGAAATGAGCAGTTCTTC
TRBJ2-1,17,TRBV7-3,TRBD2,few,CASSLAGGIHSYNEQFF,TGTGCCAGCAGCTTAGCGGGGGGGATCCACTCCTACAATGAGCAGTTCTTC
TRBJ1-2,13,TRBV5-1,-,-,CASSLELGDGYTF,TGCGCCAGCAGCTTGGAACTCGGGGATGGCTACACCTTC
TRBJ1-5,15,TRBV28,TRBD1,few,CASSYRGRGNQPQHF,TGTGCCAGCAGTTACAGGGGTCGGGGCAATCAGCCCCAGCATTTT
TRBJ1-2,12,TRBV11-3,-,-,CASSLVPGGYTF,TGTGCCAGCAGCTTAGTGCCAGGGGGCTACACCTTC
TRBJ1-2,16,TRBV19,TRBD1,-,CASSTRQGRVDYGYTF,TGTGCCAGTAGTACGAGACAGGGGCGCGTAGACTATGGCTACACCTTC
TRBJ2-2,18,TRBV7-8,TRBD2,few,CASSLRTSGGASTGELFF,TGTGCCAGCAGCTTAAGGACTAGCGGGGGGGCGAGCACCGGGGAGCTGTTTTTT
TRBJ2-5,13,TRBV6-6,-,-,CASRLQVQETQYF,TGTGCCAGCAGGTTGCAGGTCCAAGAGACCCAGTACTTC
TRBJ2-1,15,TRBV24-1,TRBD2,-,CATSEMTSGHLKQFF,TGTGCCACCAGTGAGATGACTAGCGGGCACTTGAAGCAGTTCTTC
TRBJ1-1,13,TRBV5-4,-,-,CASSQGRVTEAFF,TGTGCCAGCAGCCAGGGCAGGGTCACTGAAGCTTTCTTT
TRBJ1-2,15,TRBV9,TRBD1,-,CASSPPAGGLYGYTF,TGTGCCAGCAGCCCACCCGCAGGGGGCCTGTATGGCTACACCTTC
TRBJ1-6,16,TRBV2,-,-,CASSVDSHPNNSPLHF,TGTGCCAGCAGTGTTGACAGCCACCCCAATAATTCACCCCTCCACTTT
TRBJ1-2,15,TRBV6-5,TRBD1,-,CASSPDRELGYGYTF,TGTGCCAGCAGCCCCGACAGGGAGCTTGGCTATGGCTACACCTTC
TRBJ1-1,16,TRBV5-1,TRBD1,-,CASSLKVGGLGTEAFF,TGCGCCAGCAGCTTGAAGGTAGGGGGCCTGGGGACTGAAGCTTTCTTT
TRBJ1-3,15,TRBV25-1,-,once,CASSAMGGAGNTIYF,TGTGCCAGCAGTGCTATGGGGGGGGCTGGAAACACCATATATTTT
TRBJ2-3,14,TRBV2,TRBD1,-,CASSQGGATDTQYF,TGTGCCAGCAGCCAAGGGGGCGCCACAGATACGCAGTATTTT
TRBJ2-2,15,TRBV5-1,TRBD1,-,CASSLADRGSGELFF,TGCGCCAGCAGCTTGGCCGACAGGGGTTCCGGGGAGCTGTTTTTT
TRBJ1-1,11,TRBV19,-,-,CASSLYTEAFF,TGTGCCAGTAGTCTCTACACTGAAGCTTTCTTT
TRBJ1-1,16,TRBV5-1,-,-,CASSLAQGGGNTEAFF,TGCGCCAGCAGCTTGGCCCAGGGAGGTGGTAACACTGAAGCTTTCTTT
TRBJ1-1,21,TRBV5-1,-,-,CASSLGRVGWVGQKKNTEAFF,TGCGCCAGCAGCTTGGGGCGGGTCGGATGGGTTGGCCAAAAAAAGAACACTGAAGCTTTCTTT
TRBJ1-2,13,TRBV19,TRBD1,-,CASRTGANYGYTF,TGTGCCAGTAGAACAGGGGCGAACTATGGCTACACCTTC
TRBJ1-5,16,TRBV3-1/TRBV3-2,-,-,CASSQGTQGYNQPQHF,TGTGCCAGCAGCCAAGGCACTCAGGGTTACAATCAGCCCCAGCATTTT
TRBJ2-2,17,TRBV24-1,TRBD2,once,CATSRLAGREHTGELFF,TGTGCCACCAGCAGACTAGCGGGGCGCGAACACACCGGGGAGCTGTTTTTT
TRBJ2-7,15,TRBV10-1,TRBD2,-,CASSESSGVGYEQYF,TGCGCCAGCAGTGAGTCGAGCGGGGTCGGCTACGAGCAGTACTTC
TRBJ1-3,14,TRBV5-1,TRBD1,-,CASSSDRGGNTIYF,TGCGCCAGCAGCTCGGACAGGGGTGGAAACACCATATATTTT
TRBJ1-1,15,TRBV18,-,-,CASSPRDIDYTEAFF,TGTGCCAGCTCGCCCAGGGACATTGACTACACTGAAGCTTTCTTT
TRBJ2-4,14,TRBV2,-,-,CASSDFGGYDIQYF,TGTGCCAGCAGTGATTTCGGAGGATATGACATTCAGTACTTC
TRBJ2-7,15,TRBV19,-,-,CASSIAPGLLYEQYF,TGTGCCAGTAGTATTGCGCCGGGACTCCTATACGAGCAGTACTTC
TRBJ1-5,15,TRBV19,TRBD1,-,CASTWTGNSNQPQHF,TGTGCCAGTACATGGACAGGCAATAGCAATCAGCCCCAGCATTTT
TRBJ1-2,13,TRBV29-1,TRBD1,-,CSVAGQGKYGYTF,TGCAGCGTTGCAGGACAGGGGAAGTATGGCTACACCTTC
TRBJ2-2,16,TRBV11-2,-,-,CASSLGRVLDTGELFF,TGTGCCAGCAGCTTAGGTCGGGTTTTAGACACCGGGGAGCTGTTTTTT
TRBJ1-3,13,TRBV12-3/TRBV12-4,-,-,CASSLTAGNTIYF,TGTGCCAGCAGCCTAACAGCCGGAAACACCATATATTTT
TRBJ1-5,15,TRBV2,-,-,CASSEPSSSNQPQHF,TGTGCCAGCAGTGAACCTTCCTCTTCCAATCAGCCCCAGCATTTT
TRBJ1-2,13,TRBV29-1,-,-,CSVPRLFGYGYTF,TGCAGCGTTCCCAGACTCTTTGGGTATGGCTACACCTTC
TRBJ1-2,13,TRBV9,-,-,CASSIYSNYGYTF,TGTGCCAGCAGCATATATTCCAACTATGGCTACACCTTC
TRBJ2-5,15,TRBV7-2,-,-,CASSRLGAGKETQYF,TGTGCCAGCAGCCGCCTAGGAGCGGGCAAAGAGACCCAGTACTTC
TRBJ2-1,16,TRBV5-1,-,-,CASRIAPSDSYNEQFF,TGCGCCAGCAGAATCGCGCCTAGCGACTCCTACAATGAGCAGTTCTTC
TRBJ1-1,16,TRBV7-3,-,-,CASSLLPGSPNTEAFF,TGTGCCAGCAGCTTATTGCCCGGTTCCCCGAACACTGAAGCTTTCTTT
TRBJ1-4,12,TRBV2,-,-,CASSAPVSKLFF,TGTGCCAGCAGTGCCCCGGTCTCTAAACTGTTTTTT